The rows below give T cell receptor beta chains drawn from one sample of a study of T cell responses to AZD1222 COVID-19 vaccine. Sequencing used immunoSEQ multiplex PCR; TCRdb keeps in-frame clones, though not all of them. Here the sample spans around 99,000 clones, nearly 90% being singletons. The sequencing used peripheral blood, collected on day 0 of AZD1222 vaccination. These receptors all stem from an adult in good health. The CDR3 runs from the conserved cysteine through the conserved F or W. Only some rows state a clone size, as once, few, many or a class for expanded clones.

v_call	j_call	clone_size	cdr3_aa
TRBV14	TRBJ2-3	.	CASSSLSGLDTQYF
TRBV18	TRBJ1-5	.	CASSQRQGSWQPQHF
TRBV29-1	TRBJ1-3	.	CSVERDETDSRGNTIYF
TRBV9	TRBJ2-7	.	CASSPSGGVEQYF
TRBV5-6	TRBJ1-1	once	CASSGRQGASTEAFF
TRBV29-1	TRBJ1-1	few	CSTTGTVFTEAFF
TRBV20-1	TRBJ2-7	.	CSASYDSIGLEQYF
TRBV24-1	TRBJ2-2	.	CATSDPGLAGVSGELFF
TRBV15	TRBJ1-4	.	CATSRGSANEKLFF
TRBV19	TRBJ2-3	.	CASSIAYGTQYF
TRBV10-3	TRBJ1-5	.	CAISESGRGVQHF
TRBV29-1	TRBJ1-1	.	CSGLNPGQGGTEAFF
TRBV10-3	TRBJ2-3	.	CAISEGIPDTQYF
TRBV2	TRBJ1-3	.	CASRLPGGGGNTIYF
TRBV19	TRBJ1-1	.	CASSTPPGTGSWYTEAFF
TRBV7-9	TRBJ1-2	.	CASSLIVLGIGYTF
TRBV3-1/TRBV3-2	TRBJ2-1	.	CASSQDLRESEQFF
TRBV10-3	TRBJ1-6	.	CAISDRDDSPLHF
TRBV6-5	TRBJ1-3	.	CASSTQGIGNTIYF
TRBV7-9	TRBJ2-5	.	CASTLSGGGGETQYF
TRBV7-9	TRBJ1-1	.	CASSLRPEAFF
TRBV27	TRBJ2-1	.	CASSRLAGDYNEQFF
TRBV19	TRBJ1-2	.	CASRPDRVYGYTF
TRBV9	TRBJ1-4	.	CASRADGRGNEKLFF
TRBV14	TRBJ2-1	.	CASSQDTYNEQFF
TRBV7-2	TRBJ2-2	once	CASSLAPREYGELFF
TRBV12-3/TRBV12-4	TRBJ1-1	.	CASSSDRGAEAFF
TRBV5-4	TRBJ1-3	once	CASSPAGLNTIYF
TRBV5-5	TRBJ1-2	.	CASSLTGQGRGYTF
TRBV3-1/TRBV3-2	TRBJ2-4	.	CASSQEMGGKNIQYF
TRBV4-3	TRBJ2-2	once	CASSQDFTVNTGELFF
TRBV5-1	TRBJ2-3	.	CASSLGSSGVGDTQYF
TRBV6-5	TRBJ1-1	.	CASSRGRNTEAFF
TRBV5-1	TRBJ1-1	.	CASSLEIGASTEAFF
TRBV28	TRBJ1-6	few	CASSTADRDNSPLHF
TRBV11-3	TRBJ1-1	.	CASNRARQGFGEAFF
TRBV3-1/TRBV3-2	TRBJ1-1	once	CASSQEGGKGTEAFF
TRBV24-1	TRBJ2-3	.	CATSMTGSTDTQYF
TRBV4-1	TRBJ2-1	.	CASSQAGGGEQFF
TRBV5-4	TRBJ2-3	.	CASSLDRDTQYF
TRBV27	TRBJ1-1	.	CASSLNLRTGWMSTEAFF
TRBV5-1	TRBJ1-1	.	CASSFLNRENTEAFF
TRBV5-4	TRBJ2-2	.	CASSRSGRRIGELFF
TRBV4-2	TRBJ2-1	.	CASSQDPWPSSYNEQFF
TRBV5-4	TRBJ2-7	once	CASSSGQGRNEQYF
TRBV7-3	TRBJ1-5	.	CASTQGGQKGQPQHF